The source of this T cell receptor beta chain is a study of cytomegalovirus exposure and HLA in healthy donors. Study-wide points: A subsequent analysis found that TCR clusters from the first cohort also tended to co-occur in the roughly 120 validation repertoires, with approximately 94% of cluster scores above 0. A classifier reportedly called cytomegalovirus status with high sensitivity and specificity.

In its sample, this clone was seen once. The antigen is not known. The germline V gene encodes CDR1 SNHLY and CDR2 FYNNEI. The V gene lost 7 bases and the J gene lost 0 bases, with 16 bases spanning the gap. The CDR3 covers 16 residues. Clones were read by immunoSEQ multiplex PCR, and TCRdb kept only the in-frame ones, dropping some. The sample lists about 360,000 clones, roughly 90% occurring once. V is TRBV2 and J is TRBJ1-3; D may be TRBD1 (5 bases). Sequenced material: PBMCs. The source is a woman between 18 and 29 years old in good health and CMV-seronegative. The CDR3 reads CASTWYGGSSGNTIYF. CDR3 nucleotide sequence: TGTGCCAGCACATGGTACGGGGGGAGCTCTGGAAACACCATATATTTT.